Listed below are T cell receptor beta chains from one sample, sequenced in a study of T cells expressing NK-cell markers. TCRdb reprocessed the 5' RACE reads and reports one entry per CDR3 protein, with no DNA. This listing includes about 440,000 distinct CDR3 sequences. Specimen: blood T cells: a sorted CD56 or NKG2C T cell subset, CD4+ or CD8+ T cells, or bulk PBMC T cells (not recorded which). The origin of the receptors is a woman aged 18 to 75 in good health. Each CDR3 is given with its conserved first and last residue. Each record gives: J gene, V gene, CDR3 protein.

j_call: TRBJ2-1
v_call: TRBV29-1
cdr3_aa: CSVGVLTINEQFF

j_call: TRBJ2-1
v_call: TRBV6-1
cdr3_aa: CASTDWGGHEQFF

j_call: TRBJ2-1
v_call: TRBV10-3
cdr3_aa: CAIRTGLAGEDEQFF

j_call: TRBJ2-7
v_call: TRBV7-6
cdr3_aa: CASTPEAYERYF

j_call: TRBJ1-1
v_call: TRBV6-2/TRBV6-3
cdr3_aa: CASASRREAEAFF

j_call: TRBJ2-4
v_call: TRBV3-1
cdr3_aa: CASSPSWGAKNIQYF

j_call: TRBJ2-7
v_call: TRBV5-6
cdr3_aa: CASSEGPYEQYF

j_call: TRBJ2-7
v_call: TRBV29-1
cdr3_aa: CSVELGGSEQYF

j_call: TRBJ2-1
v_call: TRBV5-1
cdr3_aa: CASSRTSGNINEQFF

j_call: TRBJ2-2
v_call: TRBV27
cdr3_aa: CASSRGTTGGGGELFF

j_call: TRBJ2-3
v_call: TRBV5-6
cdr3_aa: CASDRAPTDTQYF

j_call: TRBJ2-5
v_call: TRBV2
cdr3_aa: CASAQEGRGQETQYF

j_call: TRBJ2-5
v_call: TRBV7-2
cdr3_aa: CASSARRGTGETQYF

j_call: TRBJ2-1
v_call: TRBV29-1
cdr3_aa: CSHGGIHNEQFF

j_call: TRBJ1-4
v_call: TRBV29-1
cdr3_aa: CSVDPGGNEKLFF

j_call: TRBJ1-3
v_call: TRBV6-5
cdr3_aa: CASSSVKTGSSGNTIYF